This T cell receptor beta chain was captured by sequencing in a study of shared clonotypes between healthy human individuals. CD45RO negativity and positive selection for CCR7 defined naive CD8 cells, a population that excluded terminally differentiated effector memory CD45RA+ cells. The healthy adult donors were HIV-negative and reported no recent acute infections or vaccinations. TCRdb keeps only in-frame clones here, not all; method: immunoSEQ multiplex PCR. The profile shows about 1,900,000 clones, 85% to 95% of them singletons. CDR3 size: 15 residues. Germline V gene lookup returns CDR1 MNHEY and CDR2 SMNVEV (reference sequence). J was trimmed by 5 bases and V by 3 bases; bases with no gene match: 7.

V gene TRBV27 combines with J gene TRBJ2-7, with 10 positions matching TRBD1. The sequence derives from a man younger than 35 in good health. The sequenced material came from naive CD8+ T cells sorted from blood. Here the CDR3 reads CASSFIGTGADEQYF. The CDR3 nucleotides are TGTGCCAGCAGTTTCATCGGGACAGGGGCCGACGAGCAGTACTTC.